One and the same sample provided the 31 T cell receptor beta chains below, sequenced in a study of OX40 agonist ivuxolimab in advanced cancers. Some clones are missing from TCRdb's copy, which holds only in-frame ones; the method was immunoSEQ multiplex PCR. The repertoire consists of 45,000 to 75,000 clones, with 75% to 85% occurring once and the leading ten covering approximately 1.1%. This specimen consisted of CD4+ or CD8+ T cells sorted from blood, obtained in a trial of the OX40 agonist ivuxolimab. The receptors stem from an adult with an advanced solid tumor such as melanoma, head and neck, liver or kidney cancer.

CDR3 protein: CASSIQWTGELFF. The DNA for the CDR3 is TGTGCCAGTAGTATACAGTGGACCGGGGAGCTGTTTTTT. The gene calls are TRBV19 and TRBJ2-2; D gene unclear. Trimming shortened V by 2 bases and J by 5 bases, and 6 bases separated the two germline ends. Germline CDR1 reads LNHDA; CDR2 reads SQIVND (reference sequence). This CDR3 region has 13 residues.

This chain links TRBV7-9 with TRBJ1-3; D gene ambiguous. CDR1 SEHNR and CDR2 FQNEAQ come from the germline V gene (reference sequence). V was shortened by 4 bases and J by 0 bases, with 19 bases between the two germline ends. The CDR3 sequence is 18 residues long. This chain's CDR3 is CASSSPDGGSLSGNTIYF. Written as DNA, the CDR3 is TGTGCCAGCAGCTCCCCAGACGGTGGATCTCTCTCTGGAAACACCATATATTTT. Using reference TRBV7-9 and TRBJ1-3 for the parts outside the CDR3, the full variable domain is DTGVSQNPRHKITKRGQNVTFRCDPISEHNRLYWYRQTLGQGPEFLTYFQNEAQLEKSRLLSDRFSAERPKGSFSTLEIQRTEQGDSAMYLCASSSPDGGSLSGNTIYFGEGSWLTVV.

J is TRBJ1-6 and V is TRBV10-2; TRBD1 agrees at 9 bases. In germline, CDR1 is WSHSY, CDR2 SAAADI. V lost 8 bases and J lost 10; bases outside the gene matches: 12. This CDR3 has 15 amino acids. CDR3 DNA sequence: TGCGCCAGCCTGAGATCCGGGACAGGGCGCTCACCCCTCCACTTT. Translated: CASLRSGTGRSPLHF.

J is TRBJ1-2 and V is TRBV7-9; TRBD1 matches 8 bases. Germline lookup yields CDR1 SEHNR and CDR2 FQNEAQ (reference sequence). The CDR3 length is 13 residues. J lost 8 bases, V lost 4 bases, and 6 bases had no gene match. This CDR3 is CASSSGTGRGYTF. CDR3 DNA: TGTGCCAGCAGCTCTGGGACAGGTCGCGGCTACACCTTC.

This clone was recorded a few times. The V gene is TRBV19, the J gene TRBJ1-2; no firm D call. This CDR3 has 14 amino acids. CDR1 is LNHDA and CDR2 is SQIVND in the germline V gene (reference sequence). Trimming removed 0 bases from V and 5 bases from J, with 10 bases in between. The CDR3 region is CASSIDQDVYGYTF. CDR3 bases: TGTGCCAGTAGTATAGACCAGGACGTATATGGCTACACCTTC. Together with reference TRBV19 and TRBJ1-2, the CDR3 gives the full variable domain: DGGITQSPKYLFRKEGQNVTLSCEQNLNHDAMYWYRQDPGQGLRLIYYSQIVNDFQKGDIAEGYSVSREKKESFPLTVTSAQKNPTAFYLCASSIDQDVYGYTFGSGTRLTVV.

This clone was seen only a few times. CDR3 protein: CASSLARGPYEQYF. The CDR3 bases are TGTGCCAGCAGCTTGGCGCGAGGACCCTACGAGCAGTACTTC. The chain uses TRBV5-5 and TRBJ2-7; no reliable D call. Between the trimmed V and J ends, which lost 0 bases and 2 bases, there was a span of 9 bases. This CDR3 is 14 amino acids long. CDR1 is SGHKS and CDR2 is YYEKEE in the germline V gene (reference sequence). Looking up the rest from reference TRBV5-5 and TRBJ2-7 gives the full variable domain: DAGVTQSPTHLIKTRGQQVTLRCSPISGHKSVSWYQQVLGQGPQFIFQYYEKEERGRGNFPDRFSARQFPNYSSELNVNALLLGDSALYLCASSLARGPYEQYFGPGTRLTVT.

V is TRBV9 and J is TRBJ1-4; D remains unclear. CDR1 is SGDLS and CDR2 is YYNGEE in the germline V gene. The CDR3 runs to 15 residues. The V end was cut by 0 bases, the J end by 4 bases, with 10 bases between. CDR3 sequence reads: CASSVEGGDNEKLFF. The DNA of the CDR3 is TGTGCCAGCAGCGTAGAAGGTGGGGATAATGAAAAACTGTTTTTT.

The CDR3 spells CAWDKFDGETQYF. CDR3 nucleotide sequence: TGTGCCTGGGACAAGTTTGACGGAGAGACCCAGTACTTC. This chain joins TRBV30 and TRBJ2-5; the D is unclear. V lost 5 bases and J lost 4, with 14 bases in between. CDR1 and CDR2 (germline): GTSNPN, SVGIG (reference sequence). The CDR3 has 13 residues.

The chain recombines TRBV19 with TRBJ1-4; no firm D call. This CDR3 has 16 amino acids. From germline, CDR1 is LNHDA and CDR2 SQIVND (reference sequence). The ends were cut back, 4 bases at V and 6 bases at J, with 18 bases in the middle. The CDR3 reads CASSKSGRGSYEKLFF. The CDR3 DNA sequence: TGTGCCAGTAGTAAGTCCGGCCGAGGGAGTTATGAAAAACTGTTTTTT. The full variable domain, in which reference TRBV19 and TRBJ1-4 provide the parts outside the CDR3, is DGGITQSPKYLFRKEGQNVTLSCEQNLNHDAMYWYRQDPGQGLRLIYYSQIVNDFQKGDIAEGYSVSREKKESFPLTVTSAQKNPTAFYLCASSKSGRGSYEKLFFGSGTQLSVL.

The V gene is TRBV10-3, the J gene TRBJ1-6; possible D gene TRBD1, 6 bases. Germline CDR1 is ENHRY and CDR2 is SYGVKD. This CDR3 is 14 amino acids long. Trimming shortened V by 6 bases and J by 10 bases, and 16 bases separated the two germline ends. The CDR3 nucleotides are TGTGCCATCAGATCAGGGGATTCTCTATCACCCCTCCACTTT. Amino acid sequence: CAIRSGDSLSPLHF.

The V and J genes are TRBV6-1 and TRBJ1-1; the D is unclear. The CDR3 loop spans 16 amino acids. CDR1 and CDR2 from the germline V gene are MNHNS and SASEGT. V shed 2 bases and J shed 0 bases, with 13 bases lying between them. CDR3 protein: CASSERRAALNTEAFF. The CDR3 region has the DNA TGTGCCAGCAGTGAACGACGGGCAGCATTGAACACTGAAGCTTTCTTT.

A few counts support this clone. The chain is built from TRBV14 and TRBJ1-6; no clear D. CDR1 and CDR2 from the germline V gene are SGHDN and FVKESK. V gave up 4 bases and J gave up 11 bases, with 12 bases separating them. This CDR3 is built from 13 residues. The CDR3 DNA follows: TGTGCCAGCAGCCTTCTCGACGGCGCACCCCTCCACTTT. Protein: CASSLLDGAPLHF.

As to this clone: Because the CDR3's place on the DNA is in doubt, the DNA is left out and the CDR3 is given as listed by TCRdb. The V and J genes are TRBV6-1 and TRBJ2-7; TRBD2 reflects the table's D call only, with no check against the DNA. The CDR3 has 14 amino acids, counting both end residues. Germline values: CDR1 MNHNS, CDR2 SASEGT. This CDR3 reads CASSESSGQREQYF.

The chain recombines TRBV5-1 with TRBJ1-4; D is unresolved. There are 15 residues in the CDR3. Deletions cut 1 base from V and 7 bases from J, with 14 bases between. The V gene's germline CDR1 is SGHRS and CDR2 YFSETQ. This CDR3 reads CASSLRPTAGEKLFF. The DNA for the CDR3 is TGCGCCAGCAGCTTGCGCCCAACAGCGGGTGAAAAACTGTTTTTT.

The V call is TRBV7-2, the J call TRBJ2-7; D is uncertain. The CDR3 contains 15 residues. In germline, CDR1 is SGHTA, CDR2 FQGNSA. V gave up 1 base and J gave up 1 base, with 11 bases separating them. The CDR3 DNA follows: TGTGCCAGCAGCTTAGGAACAGCTATTTCCTACGAGCAGTACTTC. Translating gives CASSLGTAISYEQYF.

The gene calls are TRBV6-5 and TRBJ2-1; TRBD2 matches 8 bases. V lost 0 bases and J lost 5; bases outside the gene matches: 6. The V gene's germline CDR1 is MNHEY and CDR2 SVGAGI. The CDR3 has 16 residues. The CDR3 sequence: CASSYSRLASHNEQFF. CDR3 DNA: TGTGCCAGCAGTTACTCCCGACTAGCGAGTCACAATGAGCAGTTCTTC.

In this sample, this clone turned up a few times. The CDR3 nucleotides read TGCGCCAGCAGCGGAGGACAGGTGATCTCTGGGGCCAACGTCCTGACTTTC. It codes for CASSGGQVISGANVLTF. The gene calls are TRBV4-1 and TRBJ2-6; 7 bases are a match to TRBD1. The CDR3 totals 17 residues. CDR1 is MGHRA and CDR2 is YSYEKL in the germline V gene. With V trimmed by 5 bases and J by 0 bases, 7 bases remained unmatched.

The chain recombines TRBV4-1 with TRBJ1-6; 9 nucleotides line up with TRBD1. Germline-derived CDR1 and CDR2 are MGHRA and YSYEKL. The CDR3 length is 18 residues. V shed 2 bases and J 3 bases; nucleotides not matched to a gene: 8. The CDR3 DNA follows: TGCGCCAGCAGCCAACTCGGGACAGGGAAATTCTATAATTCACCCCTCCACTTT. It encodes CASSQLGTGKFYNSPLHF.

V is TRBV28 and J is TRBJ2-5; 8 nucleotides line up with TRBD1. The germline CDR1 and CDR2 sequences are MDHEN and SYDVKM. CDR3 length equals 14 residues. The junction had 5 bases not matched to a gene; V was cut back by 5 bases and J by 3 bases. The CDR3: CASSPPDREETQYF. The CDR3 region has the DNA TGTGCCAGCAGTCCCCCGGACAGGGAAGAGACCCAGTACTTC.

The chain is built from TRBV5-1 and TRBJ1-1; D ambiguous. V was cut by 1 base and J by 0 bases, with 7 bases left in between. This CDR3 is 14 amino acids long. CDR1 and CDR2 (germline): SGHRS, YFSETQ. This CDR3 is CASSLYGMNTEAFF. DNA of the CDR3: TGCGCCAGCAGCTTGTACGGGATGAACACTGAAGCTTTCTTT. Complete variable domain (other parts from reference TRBV5-1 and TRBJ1-1): KAGVTQTPRYLIKTRGQQVTLSCSPISGHRSVSWYQQTPGQGLQFLFEYFSETQRNKGNFPGRFSGRQFSNSRSEMNVSTLELGDSALYLCASSLYGMNTEAFFGQGTRLTVV.

V is TRBV5-1 and J is TRBJ2-5; 13 bases fit TRBD2. The CDR3 sequence is 16 residues long. Germline V gene data show CDR1 as SGHRS and CDR2 as YFSETQ. The trim removed 0 bases at V and 5 bases at J, leaving 4 bases unmatched. The CDR3 is CASSLGTSGGWETQYF. CDR3 in DNA: TGCGCCAGCAGCTTGGGGACTAGCGGGGGTTGGGAGACCCAGTACTTC.

There are a few counts of this clone. This chain joins TRBV7-9 and TRBJ1-2; D gene ambiguous. Trimming removed 1 base at V and 3 bases at J, with 12 bases between. This CDR3 is built from 15 residues. Germline lookup yields CDR1 SEHNR and CDR2 FQNEAQ (reference sequence). CDR3 nucleotide sequence: TGTGCCAGCAGCTTAGGACACCTTGTGGACTATGGCTACACCTTC. This encodes CASSLGHLVDYGYTF.

The chain combines TRBV7-6 with TRBJ2-7; D is possibly TRBD1 or TRBD2 (6 bases each). The CDR3 has 13 amino acids. CDR1 SGHVS and CDR2 FNYEAQ come from the germline V gene. Trimming left V 5 bases short and J 9 bases short, with 17 bases between. CDR3 residues: CASSVGTGARQYF. CDR3 nucleotides: TGTGCCAGCAGCGTGGGGACGGGGGCGCGGCAGTACTTC.

V gene TRBV9 combines with J gene TRBJ2-3; 16 nucleotides line up with TRBD2. The CDR3 has 15 amino acids. Germline values: CDR1 SGDLS, CDR2 YYNGEE. The V and J ends lost 2 bases and 6 bases, in that order; junction bases with no gene match: 0. The CDR3 loop reads CASSVGLAGGDTQYF. The CDR3 DNA reads TGTGCCAGCAGCGTGGGACTAGCGGGAGGGGATACGCAGTATTTT.

The chain links TRBV28 to TRBJ1-2; no clear D. V was cut by 6 bases and J by 7 bases, with 15 bases left in between. The germline gives CDR1 MDHEN, CDR2 SYDVKM. This CDR3 is built from 13 residues. The CDR3 region has the DNA TGTGCCAGCAGCCCGGTGCCTCGGCCTGGCTACACCTTC. Amino acids: CASSPVPRPGYTF.

CDR3 DNA: TGTGCCACCACTGTCAGGTCCGAGCAGTACTTC. This translates into CATTVRSEQYF. V usage is TRBV25-1 and J usage is TRBJ2-7; the D is unclear. Per germline, CDR1 MGHDK and CDR2 SYGVNS. This CDR3 has 11 amino acids. V lost 10 bases and J 6 bases, leaving 13 bases between the germline ends.

The genes are TRBV21-1 and TRBJ2-5; TRBD1 was called by the table and not checked on the DNA. TRBV21-1 is a pseudogene locus. The CDR3 covers 16 residues. CDR3 bases: TGTGCCAGCAGCAAAGAAACAGTGAGTTTACGGGAGACCCAGTACTTC. Amino acids: CASSKETVSLRETQYF.

This clone was seen only once. The chain combines TRBV19 with TRBJ2-4; no firm D call. V shed 7 bases and J shed 0 bases, with 10 bases lying between them. This CDR3 comprises 14 residues. The germline CDR1 and CDR2 sequences are LNHDA and SQIVND (reference sequence). In nucleotides, the CDR3 is TGTGCCAGTATGGGAAATCTAGCCAAAAACATTCAGTACTTC. Translating it yields CASMGNLAKNIQYF. The full variable domain, in which reference TRBV19 and TRBJ2-4 provide the parts outside the CDR3, is DGGITQSPKYLFRKEGQNVTLSCEQNLNHDAMYWYRQDPGQGLRLIYYSQIVNDFQKGDIAEGYSVSREKKESFPLTVTSAQKNPTAFYLCASMGNLAKNIQYFGAGTRLSVL.

The chain employs TRBV19 and TRBJ2-1; D might be TRBD2 (6 bases). Germline CDR1 is LNHDA and CDR2 is SQIVND (reference sequence). Trimming took 4 bases from V and 7 from J, leaving 8 bases between them. This CDR3 comprises 12 residues. The CDR3 sequence: CASSRGENEQFF. Written as DNA, the CDR3 is TGTGCCAGTAGTAGGGGGGAGAATGAGCAGTTCTTC. The variable domain in full, with the rest retrieved from reference TRBV19 and TRBJ2-1, is DGGITQSPKYLFRKEGQNVTLSCEQNLNHDAMYWYRQDPGQGLRLIYYSQIVNDFQKGDIAEGYSVSREKKESFPLTVTSAQKNPTAFYLCASSRGENEQFFGPGTRLTVL.

V and J are TRBV30 and TRBJ1-2, with D unresolved. CDR1 and CDR2 (germline): GTSNPN, SVGIG (reference sequence). Trimming removed 4 bases from V and 4 bases from J, with 13 bases in between. The CDR3 contains 13 residues. CDR3 in DNA: TGTGCCTGGAACTCCGGGCGAGGCTATGGCTACACCTTC. It yields the protein CAWNSGRGYGYTF.

This sequence joins TRBV10-3 and TRBJ2-1, with 12 bases that match TRBD1. V lost 3 bases and J lost 8; bases outside the gene matches: 8. This CDR3 comprises 16 residues. Germline values: CDR1 ENHRY, CDR2 SYGVKD. CDR3 bases: TGTGCCATCAGTGATCTTGGGACAGGGGGCGGCTATGAGCAGTTCTTC. The encoded protein is CAISDLGTGGGYEQFF.